The 9 T cell receptor beta chains given below trace back to one sample, sequenced in a study of cytomegalovirus exposure and HLA in healthy donors. With 60 Vbeta and 13 Jbeta primers, the PCR was carried out. Assay: immunoSEQ multiplex PCR; the TCRdb copy retains only in-frame clones and omits some. This table holds some 150,000 clones, roughly three quarters found once. Material for sequencing was PBMCs. Receptors originate from a man aged 55 to 70 in good health and CMV-seronegative.

This chain uses TRBV6-5 with TRBJ2-7, with TRBD1 matching 7 bases. Germline V lookup: CDR1 MNHEY, CDR2 SVGAGI. After removal of 2 bases from V and 0 bases from J, the junction contained 7 bases not matched to a gene. This CDR3 is 16 amino acids long. CDR3 sequence (DNA): TGTGCCAGCAGTTACACGCCCACAGGGGCCTCCTACGAGCAGTACTTC. Its translation is CASSYTPTGASYEQYF.

In its sample, this clone was seen once. The chain combines TRBV10-3 with TRBJ2-1; 14 positions match TRBD2. Germline lookup yields CDR1 ENHRY and CDR2 SYGVKD. The CDR3 runs to 17 residues. Trimming cost V 10 bases and J 9 bases; bases outside gene matches: 17. CDR3 DNA sequence: TGTGCCACCGCGCAGGGACTAGCGGGAGATTTTAGGGGTGAGCAGTTCTTC. This sequence encodes CATAQGLAGDFRGEQFF.

The chain combines TRBV5-4 with TRBJ1-2; 7 nucleotides match TRBD1. This CDR3 spans 16 amino acids. Losses at the gene ends were 1 base for V and 0 bases for J; bases not matched to a gene: 6. Germline lookup yields CDR1 SGHNT and CDR2 YYREEE (reference sequence). CDR3 protein: CASSLPRGMSNYGYTF. CDR3 coding DNA: TGTGCCAGCAGCTTGCCCAGGGGGATGTCTAACTATGGCTACACCTTC.

The J gene is TRBJ2-5, the V gene TRBV6-4, with 10 bases identical to TRBD2. Germline trimming cut 4 bases from V and 5 bases from J; bases unmatched to any gene: 4. Germline V lookup: CDR1 MRHNA, CDR2 SNTAGT. The CDR3 consists of 14 residues. The CDR3 reads CASSGRAGGETQYF. The CDR3 region has the DNA TGTGCCAGCAGTGGCCGAGCGGGGGGGGAGACCCAGTACTTC.

This clone was detected once. The V call is TRBV4-1, the J call TRBJ2-3, with 11 bases matching TRBD1. CDR1 and CDR2 (germline): MGHRA, YSYEKL. The CDR3 covers 17 residues. Trimming took 1 base from V and 4 from J; bases not matched to a gene: 7. CDR3 sequence: CASSQGPGQGASDTQYF. The DNA of the CDR3 is TGCGCCAGCAGCCAAGGGCCTGGACAGGGGGCCTCAGATACGCAGTATTTT.

V usage is TRBV6-5 and J usage is TRBJ1-5; D remains unclear. Germline V gene sequence: CDR1 MNHEY, CDR2 SVGAGI. Trimming cost V 0 bases and J 7 bases, with 10 bases left between them. This CDR3 is built from 14 residues. Here the CDR3 DNA reads TGTGCCAGCAGTTACTCGCCCGGGGTGCAGCCCCAGCATTTT. Protein product: CASSYSPGVQPQHF.

The rearrangement uses TRBV5-8 and TRBJ2-3, with 12 bases matching TRBD2. Per germline, CDR1 SGHTS and CDR2 YDEGEE. This CDR3 spans 16 amino acids. J was trimmed by 0 bases and V by 2 bases; bases with no gene match: 1. DNA for the CDR3: TGTGCCAGCAGCTTAGGGACTAGCGGGAGCACAGATACGCAGTATTTT. Translation gives CASSLGTSGSTDTQYF.

There are a few counts of this clone. The chain joins TRBV7-3 to TRBJ2-3; D gene unclear. Trimming pared 5 bases from V and 8 bases from J, leaving 14 bases between. This CDR3 is built from 13 residues. Germline V gene lookup returns CDR1 SGHTA and CDR2 FQGTGA. The CDR3 DNA reads TGTGCCAGCAGCCAAATGTCCACCGGTACGCAGTATTTT. Protein product: CASSQMSTGTQYF.

This clone was counted between two and nine times. The chain joins TRBV29-1 to TRBJ1-5; 10 nucleotides match TRBD1. Germline CDR1 SQVTM, CDR2 ANQGSEA. V dropped 6 bases and J dropped 7; count of bases not matched to a gene: 3. The CDR3 has 12 amino acids. CDR3 sequence reads: CSVGQGRQPQHF. In nucleotides, the CDR3 is TGCAGCGTGGGACAGGGGAGGCAGCCCCAGCATTTT.